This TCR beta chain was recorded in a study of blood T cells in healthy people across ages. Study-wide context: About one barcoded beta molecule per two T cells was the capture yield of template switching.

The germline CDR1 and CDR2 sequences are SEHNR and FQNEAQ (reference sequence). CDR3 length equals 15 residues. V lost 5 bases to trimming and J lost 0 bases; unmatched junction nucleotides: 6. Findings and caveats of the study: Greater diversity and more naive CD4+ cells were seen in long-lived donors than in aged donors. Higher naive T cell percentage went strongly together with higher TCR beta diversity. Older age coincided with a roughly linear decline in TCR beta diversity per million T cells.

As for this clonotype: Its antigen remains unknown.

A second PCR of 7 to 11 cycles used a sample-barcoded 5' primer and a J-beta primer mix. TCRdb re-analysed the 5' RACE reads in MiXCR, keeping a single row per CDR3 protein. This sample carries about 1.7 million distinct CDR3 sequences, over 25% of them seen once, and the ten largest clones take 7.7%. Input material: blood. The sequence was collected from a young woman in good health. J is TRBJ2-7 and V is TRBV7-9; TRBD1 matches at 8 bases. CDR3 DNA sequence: TGTGCCAGCAGCCGGGACAGGTTAAGCTCCTACGAGCAGTACTTC. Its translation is CASSRDRLSSYEQYF.